The rows below give T cell receptor beta chains drawn from one sample of a study of regulatory T cells in long-lasting Graves disease. TCRdb reprocessed the multiplex PCR reads with MiXCR, giving one entry per CDR3 protein. The table shows 310,000 or so distinct CDR3 sequences, with under 25% occurring only once. The starting material was peripheral blood mononuclear cells (PBMCs), obtained when the disease was refractory, from a patient treated with antithyroid drugs. The receptor set was obtained from a female donor with Graves disease. Each CDR3 is given with its conserved first and last residue. The order of the fields is V gene, J gene, clone size, D gene, CDR3 DNA, CDR3 protein. A D gene is named only where the DNA matches it firmly. Rows give clone size only sometimes, using once, few, many, or a class for an expanded clone.

TRBV5-1	TRBJ1-1	-	-	TGCGCCAGCAGGCTGGACCGGGCGGGCACTGAAGCTTTCTTT	CASRLDRAGTEAFF
TRBV7-9	TRBJ2-7	-	-	TGTGCCAGCAGCCATCTGGGCTACGAGCAGTACTTC	CASSHLGYEQYF
TRBV7-9	TRBJ2-7	-	TRBD2	TGTGCCAGCACCCTAGCGGGAGGCGTCTACGAGCAGCACTTC	CASTLAGGVYEQHF
TRBV29-1	TRBJ2-5	many	TRBD2	TGCAGCGTTGAAGATCGGTTTGCGGGAGGTCTGGAGACCCAGTACTTC	CSVEDRFAGGLETQYF
TRBV18	TRBJ2-5	many	-	TGTGCCAGCTCACCGTCTTCTGGACAAGAGACCCAGTACTTC	CASSPSSGQETQYF
TRBV28	TRBJ2-7	many	TRBD2	TGTGCCAGCAGCCTCTCCGGACTAGCGGGGACCTACGAGCAGTACTTC	CASSLSGLAGTYEQYF
TRBV30	TRBJ1-6	few	-	TGTGCCTGGACCGTTAGTGACTATAATTCACCCCTCCACTTT	CAWTVSDYNSPLHF
TRBV20-1	TRBJ2-7	-	-	TGCAGTGCTGCCGGCCCAGGGGGGATCGCCTACGAGCAGTACTTC	CSAAGPGGIAYEQYF
TRBV4-3	TRBJ1-5	-	-	TGCGCCAGCAGCCAAGAATGGGGCGGCAATCAGCCCCAGCATTTT	CASSQEWGGNQPQHF
TRBV30	TRBJ2-5	many	-	TGTGCCTGGACAACGGAGGGAGATGGGGCCCAGTACTTC	CAWTTEGDGAQYF
TRBV10-1	TRBJ2-7	-	-	TGCGCCAGCTGTGGGGGGCTTGACGAGCAGTACTTC	CASCGGLDEQYF
TRBV10-3	TRBJ2-5	many	-	TGTGCCATCAGTGATGAAGGGGGAGGCCAAGAGACCCAGTACTTC	CAISDEGGGQETQYF
TRBV29-1	TRBJ1-2	-	-	TGCAGCGTTGAAGACTATTCACCGGGACACTCGACATTTAACTATGGCTACACCTTC	CSVEDYSPGHSTFNYGYTF
TRBV6-1	TRBJ2-2	few	-	TGTGCCAGCGGCTCGGCTGGCACCGGGGAGCTGTTTTTT	CASGSAGTGELFF
TRBV5-1	TRBJ2-5	few	TRBD2	TGCGCCAGCACCTTCAATAGCGGGCACCAAGAGACCCAGTACTTC	CASTFNSGHQETQYF
TRBV7-2	TRBJ2-5	many	-	TGTGCCAGCAGCTTAGCCGCTAGGAGGACCCAGTACTTC	CASSLAARRTQYF
TRBV4-3	TRBJ2-5	few	TRBD2	TGCGCCAGCAGCCAAGAAATTGAGCGAGCGGGAGGGACCCAGTACTTC	CASSQEIERAGGTQYF
TRBV5-1	TRBJ2-5	few	TRBD1	TGCGCCAGCAGGCAGGGACAGCAAGAGACCCAGTACTTC	CASRQGQQETQYF
TRBV9	TRBJ2-2	-	-	TGTGCCAGCAGCGTAGTTGGGGGCGCCGGCACCGGGGAGCTGTTTTTT	CASSVVGGAGTGELFF
TRBV6-1	TRBJ1-6	-	-	TGTGCCAGCAGGTCTTCCGGGACACAAAGAAATTCACCCCTCCACTTT	CASRSSGTQRNSPLHF
TRBV30	TRBJ2-7	-	-	TGTGCCTGGAAGGGCGGCCTCGACTACTCCTACGAGCAGTACTTC	CAWKGGLDYSYEQYF
TRBV6-2/TRBV6-3	TRBJ1-4	-	-	TGTGCCAGCATTCAGGGGTCAAATAATGAAAAACTGTTTTTT	CASIQGSNNEKLFF
TRBV10-3	TRBJ2-1	-	TRBD2	TGTGCCATCAGCAATCTAGCGGGAGGGCGGTACAATGAGCAGTTCTTC	CAISNLAGGRYNEQFF
TRBV19	TRBJ2-2	few	-	TGTGCCAGTAGCCACCACAGAACCGGGGAGCTGTTTTTT	CASSHHRTGELFF
TRBV6-5	TRBJ1-5	many	-	TGTGCCAGCAGTTACTCGGGTGGTGGGTTCCAGCATTTT	CASSYSGGGFQHF
TRBV3-1	TRBJ1-1	many	-	TGTGCCAGCAGCCTGACTTGGGACACTGAAGCTTTCTTT	CASSLTWDTEAFF
TRBV7-2	TRBJ1-5	-	TRBD1	TGTGCCAGCAGTCGGGACAGGGGAGCGGGTCAGCCCCAGCATTTT	CASSRDRGAGQPQHF
TRBV7-9	TRBJ1-4	-	-	TGTGCCAGCAGCGTTCAGGGTGCACATGAAAAACTGTTTTTT	CASSVQGAHEKLFF
TRBV4-3	TRBJ2-5	-	-	TGCGCCAGCAGCCAAGAGCGAGCGAGGGGAAAAGAGACCCAGTACTTC	CASSQERARGKETQYF
TRBV12-3/TRBV12-4	TRBJ1-5	few	-	TGTGCCAGCAGCTCAAACCTGAATCAGCCCCAGCATTTT	CASSSNLNQPQHF
TRBV28	TRBJ2-5	many	-	TGTGCCAGCAGTTTATGGGGACCTCAACAAGAGACCCAGTACTTC	CASSLWGPQQETQYF
TRBV7-9	TRBJ2-5	few	TRBD2	TGTGCCAGCAGCTTACGGACTAGCGGGGCCCAAGAGACCCAGTACTTC	CASSLRTSGAQETQYF
TRBV30	TRBJ1-4	many	TRBD1	TGTGCCTGGAGCGAACAGGGGGGCTCAGAAAAACTGTTTTTT	CAWSEQGGSEKLFF
TRBV7-7	TRBJ2-7	few	-	TGTGCTAGCAGCGCCCGTCCTGACAGCTCCTCCGAGCAGTACTTC	CASSARPDSSSEQYF
TRBV5-1	TRBJ2-7	few	-	TGCGCCAGCAGCTTGGCCCAGAGATCCTACGAGCAGTACTTC	CASSLAQRSYEQYF
TRBV28	TRBJ1-5	few	-	TGTGCCAGCAGCCCGTTCGGACAGTATAGCAATCAGCCCCAGCATTTT	CASSPFGQYSNQPQHF
TRBV10-3	TRBJ2-7	many	TRBD1	TGTGCCATCAGTGTATCAGGGGGTAGTTACGAGCAGTACTTC	CAISVSGGSYEQYF
TRBV12-3/TRBV12-4	TRBJ2-7	many	-	TGTGCCAGCAGTTTTTGGAGGAACGAGCAGTACTTC	CASSFWRNEQYF
TRBV3-1	TRBJ2-7	many	TRBD2	TGTGCCAGCAGCCAAGAAGTGGCTAGCGGTCTCTACGAGCAGTACTTC	CASSQEVASGLYEQYF
TRBV19	TRBJ1-1	-	-	TGTGCCAGTAGTATCCAAGGTGCCACTGAAGCTTTCTTT	CASSIQGATEAFF
TRBV11-2	TRBJ2-5	-	-	TGTGCCAGCGGAATTGGGGGGTTGTTAGAGACCCAGTACTTC	CASGIGGLLETQYF
TRBV6-4	TRBJ2-2	many	-	TGTGCCAGCAGTGACGGCGGCGCCGGGGAGCTGTTTTTT	CASSDGGAGELFF
TRBV7-9	TRBJ2-5	-	TRBD1	TGTGCCAGCAGAAGGACACCGGGACAGCAAGAGACCCAGTACTTC	CASRRTPGQQETQYF
TRBV11-2	TRBJ2-5	many	-	TGTGCCAGCAACCATCTCACTGGGGAGACCCAGTACTTC	CASNHLTGETQYF
TRBV29-1	TRBJ2-1	-	-	TGCAGCGTCGGGTACGGGAGCCTCGTCGGCTGGGAGCAGTTCTTC	CSVGYGSLVGWEQFF
TRBV28	TRBJ2-7	few	TRBD2	TGTGCCAGCAGTTCCCCCCTTTTGACTAGCGGGAATTCCTACGAGCAGTACTTC	CASSSPLLTSGNSYEQYF
TRBV11-2	TRBJ2-3	few	TRBD1	TGTGCCAGCAGCTCCGCCGGGACAGGTGCAGATACGCAGTATTTT	CASSSAGTGADTQYF
TRBV9	TRBJ1-4	-	-	TGTGCCAGCAGCTCGGGTCTTGCAACTAATGAAAAACTGTTTTTT	CASSSGLATNEKLFF
TRBV10-2	TRBJ2-2	-	TRBD1	TGCGCCAGCAGAATGGACAGGACGACCGGGGAGCTGTTTTTT	CASRMDRTTGELFF
TRBV28	TRBJ2-7	many	-	TGTGCCAGCAGCCTTATTTACGAGCAGTACTTC	CASSLIYEQYF
TRBV3-1	TRBJ2-5	many	TRBD2	TGTGCCAGCAGCCAAGGGACTAGCGGGAGTGAGACCCAGTACTTC	CASSQGTSGSETQYF
TRBV24-1	TRBJ1-1	-	TRBD1	TGTGCCACCAGTGAGAGGACAGGGTGGAAAGCTTTCTTT	CATSERTGWKAFF
TRBV6-5	TRBJ1-4	few	-	TGTGCCAGCAGCTACGGACACTTGGGCGCCAATGAAAGACTGTTTTTT	CASSYGHLGANERLFF